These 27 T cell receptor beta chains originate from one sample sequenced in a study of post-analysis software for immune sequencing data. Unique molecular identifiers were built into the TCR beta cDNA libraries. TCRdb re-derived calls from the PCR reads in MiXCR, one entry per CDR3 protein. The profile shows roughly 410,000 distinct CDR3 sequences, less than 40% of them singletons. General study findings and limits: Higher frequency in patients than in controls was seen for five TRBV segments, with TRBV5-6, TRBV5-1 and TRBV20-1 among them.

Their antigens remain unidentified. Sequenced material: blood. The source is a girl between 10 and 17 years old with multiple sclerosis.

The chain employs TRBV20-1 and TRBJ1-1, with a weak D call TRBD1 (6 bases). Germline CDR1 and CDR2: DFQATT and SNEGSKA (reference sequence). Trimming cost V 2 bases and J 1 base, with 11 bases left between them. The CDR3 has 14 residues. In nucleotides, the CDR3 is TGCAGTGCTAGACCCGGGGGCCGGAACACTGAAGCTTTCTTT. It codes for CSARPGGRNTEAFF.

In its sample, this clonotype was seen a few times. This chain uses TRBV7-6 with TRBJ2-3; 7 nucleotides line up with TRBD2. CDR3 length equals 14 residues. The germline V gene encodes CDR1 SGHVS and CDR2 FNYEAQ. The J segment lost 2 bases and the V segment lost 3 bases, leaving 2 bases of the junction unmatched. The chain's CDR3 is CASSLGGNTDTQYF. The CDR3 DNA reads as TGTGCCAGCAGCTTGGGGGGGAACACAGATACGCAGTATTTT. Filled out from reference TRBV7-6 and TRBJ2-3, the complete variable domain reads GAGVSQSPRYKVTKRGQDVALRCDPISGHVSLYWYRQALGQGPEFLTYFNYEAQQDKSGLPNDRFSAERPEGSISTLTIQRTEQRDSAMYRCASSLGGNTDTQYFGPGTRLTVL.

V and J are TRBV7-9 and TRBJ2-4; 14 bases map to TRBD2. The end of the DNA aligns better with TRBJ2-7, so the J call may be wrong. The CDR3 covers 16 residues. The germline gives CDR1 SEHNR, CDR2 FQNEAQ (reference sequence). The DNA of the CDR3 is TGTGCCAGCAGCTGGGGACTAGCGGGGGTGAGCCACGAGCAGTACTTC. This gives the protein CASSWGLAGVSHEQYF.

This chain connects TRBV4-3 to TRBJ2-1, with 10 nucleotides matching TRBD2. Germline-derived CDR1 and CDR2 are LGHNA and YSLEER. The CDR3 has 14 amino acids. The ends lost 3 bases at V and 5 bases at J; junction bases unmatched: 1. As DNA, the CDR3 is TGCGCCAGCAGCCAGGGACTAGCGCACAATGAGCAGTTCTTC. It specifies CASSQGLAHNEQFF.

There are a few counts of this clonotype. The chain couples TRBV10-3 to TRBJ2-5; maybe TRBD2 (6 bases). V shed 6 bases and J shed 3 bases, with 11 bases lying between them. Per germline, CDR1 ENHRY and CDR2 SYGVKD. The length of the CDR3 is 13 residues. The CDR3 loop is CAISLGLKETQYF. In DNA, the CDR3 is TGTGCCATCAGCTTGGGACTGAAAGAGACCCAGTACTTC.

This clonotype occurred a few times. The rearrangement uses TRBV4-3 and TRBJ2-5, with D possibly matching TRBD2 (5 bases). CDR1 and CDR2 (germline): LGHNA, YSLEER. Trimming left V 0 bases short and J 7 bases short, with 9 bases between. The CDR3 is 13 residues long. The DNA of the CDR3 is TGCGCCAGCAGCCAAGATCCCCGGGGGACCCAGTACTTC. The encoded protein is CASSQDPRGTQYF.

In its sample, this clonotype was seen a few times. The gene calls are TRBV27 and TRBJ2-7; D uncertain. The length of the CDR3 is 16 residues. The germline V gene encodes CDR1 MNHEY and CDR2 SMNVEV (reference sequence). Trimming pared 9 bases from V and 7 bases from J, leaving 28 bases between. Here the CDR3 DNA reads TGTGCCAGGGGCGAGTCCACTAAGTCTAAACCGGGTGAGCAGTACTTC. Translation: CARGESTKSKPGEQYF.

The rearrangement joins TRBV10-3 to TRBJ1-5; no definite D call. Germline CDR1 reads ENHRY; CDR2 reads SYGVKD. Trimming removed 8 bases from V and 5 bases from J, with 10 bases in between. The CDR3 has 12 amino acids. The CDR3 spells CAIGKRDQPQHF. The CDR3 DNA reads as TGTGCCATCGGAAAGAGGGATCAGCCCCAGCATTTT.

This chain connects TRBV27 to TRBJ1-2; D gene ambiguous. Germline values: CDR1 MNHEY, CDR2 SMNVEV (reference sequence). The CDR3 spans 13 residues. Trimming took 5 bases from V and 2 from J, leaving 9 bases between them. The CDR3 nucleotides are TGTGCCAGCAGTCCACAAAGAAACTATGGCTACACCTTC. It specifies CASSPQRNYGYTF.

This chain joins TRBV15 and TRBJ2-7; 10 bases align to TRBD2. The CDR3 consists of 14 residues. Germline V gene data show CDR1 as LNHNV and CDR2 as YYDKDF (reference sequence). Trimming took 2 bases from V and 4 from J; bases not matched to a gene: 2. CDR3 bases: TGTGCCACCAGCAGACTAGCGGGGGAGTACGAGCAGTACTTC. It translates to CATSRLAGEYEQYF.

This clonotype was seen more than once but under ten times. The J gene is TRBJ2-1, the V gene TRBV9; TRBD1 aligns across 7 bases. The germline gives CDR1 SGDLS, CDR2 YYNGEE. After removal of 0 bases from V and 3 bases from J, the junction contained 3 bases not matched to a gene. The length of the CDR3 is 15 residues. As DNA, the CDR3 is TGTGCCAGCAGCGTAGAGGGGACAGACTACAATGAGCAGTTCTTC. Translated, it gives CASSVEGTDYNEQFF.

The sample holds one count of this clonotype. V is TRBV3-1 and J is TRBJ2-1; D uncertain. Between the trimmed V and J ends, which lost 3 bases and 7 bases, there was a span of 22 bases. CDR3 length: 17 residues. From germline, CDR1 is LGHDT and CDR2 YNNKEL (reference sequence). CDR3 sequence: CASSHQRLAPNDNEQFF. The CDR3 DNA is TGTGCCAGCAGCCACCAGAGGTTAGCCCCCAATGATAATGAGCAGTTCTTC.

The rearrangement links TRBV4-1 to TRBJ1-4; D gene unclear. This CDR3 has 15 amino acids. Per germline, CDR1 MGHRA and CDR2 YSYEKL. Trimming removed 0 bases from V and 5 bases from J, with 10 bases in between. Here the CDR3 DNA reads TGCGCCAGCAGCCAAGACGAAGGTTACAATGAAAAACTGTTTTTT. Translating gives CASSQDEGYNEKLFF.

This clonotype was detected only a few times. This chain's CDR3 is CASSLIQENTGELFF. The CDR3 bases are TGCGCCAGCAGCTTGATACAGGAGAACACCGGGGAGCTGTTTTTT. The rearrangement joins TRBV5-1 to TRBJ2-2, with a tentative D call TRBD1 (5 bases). From germline, CDR1 is SGHRS and CDR2 YFSETQ. V lost 1 base to trimming and J lost 1 base, with 8 bases between them. This CDR3 contains 15 residues.

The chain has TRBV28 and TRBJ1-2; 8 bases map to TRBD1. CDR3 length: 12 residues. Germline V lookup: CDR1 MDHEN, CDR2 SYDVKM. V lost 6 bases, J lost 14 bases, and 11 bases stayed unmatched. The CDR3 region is CASSSHRTGWTF. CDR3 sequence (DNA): TGTGCCAGCAGCTCACATCGGACAGGGTGGACCTTC.

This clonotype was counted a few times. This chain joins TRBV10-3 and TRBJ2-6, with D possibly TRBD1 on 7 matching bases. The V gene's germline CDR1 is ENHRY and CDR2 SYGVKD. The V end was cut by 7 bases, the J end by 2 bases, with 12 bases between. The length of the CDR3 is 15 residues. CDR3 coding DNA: TGTGCCATCACCGACAGGGAGGCTGGGGCCAACGTCCTGACTTTC. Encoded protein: CAITDREAGANVLTF.

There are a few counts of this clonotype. DNA of the CDR3: TGCAGCGCCGTAATATGGAGGTTAGAGACCCAGTACTTC. Amino acid sequence: CSAVIWRLETQYF. The V and J genes are TRBV29-1 and TRBJ2-5; TRBD2 might be the D (5 bases). V was shortened by 7 bases and J by 4 bases, with 16 bases between the two germline ends. This CDR3 comprises 13 residues. Germline V gene sequence: CDR1 SQVTM, CDR2 ANQGSEA.

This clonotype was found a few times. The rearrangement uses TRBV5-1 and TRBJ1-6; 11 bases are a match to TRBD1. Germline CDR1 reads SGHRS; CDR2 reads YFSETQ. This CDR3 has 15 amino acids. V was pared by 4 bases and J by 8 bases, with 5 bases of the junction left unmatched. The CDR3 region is CASSPGDRGDSPLHF. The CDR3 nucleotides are TGCGCCAGCAGCCCCGGGGACAGGGGGGATTCACCCCTCCACTTT.

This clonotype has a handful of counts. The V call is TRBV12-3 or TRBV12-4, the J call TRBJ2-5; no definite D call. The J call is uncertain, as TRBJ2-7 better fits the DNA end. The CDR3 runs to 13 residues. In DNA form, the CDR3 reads TGTGCCAGCACCGTGAATGGGGTTTACGAGCAGTACTTC. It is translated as CASTVNGVYEQYF.

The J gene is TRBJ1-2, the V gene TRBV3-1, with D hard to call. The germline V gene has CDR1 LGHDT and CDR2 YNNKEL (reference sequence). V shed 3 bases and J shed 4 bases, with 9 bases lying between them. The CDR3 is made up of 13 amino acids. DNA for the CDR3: TGTGCCAGCAGCCAGGCTACTAGCTATGGCTACACCTTC. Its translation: CASSQATSYGYTF.

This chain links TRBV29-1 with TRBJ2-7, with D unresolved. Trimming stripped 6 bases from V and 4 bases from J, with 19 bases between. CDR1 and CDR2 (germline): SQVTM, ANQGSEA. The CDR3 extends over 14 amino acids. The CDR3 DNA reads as TGCAGCGTCGGCGCCGGGCGCAATATTTACGAGCAGTACTTC. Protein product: CSVGAGRNIYEQYF.

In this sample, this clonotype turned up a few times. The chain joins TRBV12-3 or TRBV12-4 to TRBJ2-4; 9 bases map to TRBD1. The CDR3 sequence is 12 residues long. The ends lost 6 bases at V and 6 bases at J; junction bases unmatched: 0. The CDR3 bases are TGTGCCAGCAGGACAGGGGGAAACATTCAGTACTTC. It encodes CASRTGGNIQYF.

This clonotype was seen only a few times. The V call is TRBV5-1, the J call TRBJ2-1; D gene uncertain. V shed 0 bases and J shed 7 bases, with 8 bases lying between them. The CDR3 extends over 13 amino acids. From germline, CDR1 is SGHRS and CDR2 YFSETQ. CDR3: CASSLEQTNEQFF. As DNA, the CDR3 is TGCGCCAGCAGCTTGGAGCAAACGAATGAGCAGTTCTTC.

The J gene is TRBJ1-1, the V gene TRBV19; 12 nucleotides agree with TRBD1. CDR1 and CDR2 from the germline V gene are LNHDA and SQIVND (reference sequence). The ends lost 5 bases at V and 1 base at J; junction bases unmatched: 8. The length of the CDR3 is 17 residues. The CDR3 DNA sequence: TGTGCCAGTAGTCGAGAGGGACAGGGGGCCGGGAACACTGAAGCTTTCTTT. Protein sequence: CASSREGQGAGNTEAFF.

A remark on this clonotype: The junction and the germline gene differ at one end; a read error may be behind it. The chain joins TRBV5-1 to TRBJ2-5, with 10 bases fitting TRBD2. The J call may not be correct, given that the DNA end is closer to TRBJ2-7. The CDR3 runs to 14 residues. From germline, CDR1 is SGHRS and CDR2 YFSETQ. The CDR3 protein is CAGSLGAGGREQYF. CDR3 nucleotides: TGCGCCGGCAGCTTGGGAGCGGGGGGGCGCGAGCAGTACTTC.

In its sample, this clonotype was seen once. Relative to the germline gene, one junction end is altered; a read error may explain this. This chain's CDR3 is CACSQLDRESRYTF. The CDR3, as DNA: TGTGCCTGCAGCCAGTTGGACAGGGAGAGTCGCTACACCTTC. The rearrangement joins TRBV3-1 to TRBJ1-2, with 8 bases fitting TRBD1. This CDR3 region has 14 residues. Germline V gene lookup returns CDR1 LGHDT and CDR2 YNNKEL (reference sequence).

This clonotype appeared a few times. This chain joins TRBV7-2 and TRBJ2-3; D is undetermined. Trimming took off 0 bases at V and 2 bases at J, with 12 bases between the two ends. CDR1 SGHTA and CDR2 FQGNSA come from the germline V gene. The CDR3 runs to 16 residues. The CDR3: CASSLAGGTPTDTQYF. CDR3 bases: TGTGCCAGCAGCTTAGCGGGTGGCACTCCCACAGATACGCAGTATTTT.